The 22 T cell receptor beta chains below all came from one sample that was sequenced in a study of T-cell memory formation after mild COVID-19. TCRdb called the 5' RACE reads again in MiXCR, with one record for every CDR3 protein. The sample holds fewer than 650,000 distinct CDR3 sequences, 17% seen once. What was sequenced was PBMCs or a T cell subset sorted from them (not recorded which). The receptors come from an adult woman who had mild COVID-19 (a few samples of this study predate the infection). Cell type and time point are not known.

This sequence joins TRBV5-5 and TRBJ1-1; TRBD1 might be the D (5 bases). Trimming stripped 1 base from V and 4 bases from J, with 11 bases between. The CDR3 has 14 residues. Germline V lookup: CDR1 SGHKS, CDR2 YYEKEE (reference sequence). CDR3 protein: CASSLQGGSTEAFF. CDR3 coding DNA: TGTGCCAGCAGCTTGCAGGGAGGCAGCACTGAAGCTTTCTTT.

The CDR3: CASSLSGDDTQYF. The CDR3 nucleotides are TGCGCCAGCAGCTTGTCGGGGGATGATACGCAGTATTTT. The rearrangement uses TRBV5-1 and TRBJ2-3, with a tentative D call TRBD2 (6 bases). The CDR3 sequence is 13 residues long. Germline loops: CDR1 SGHRS, CDR2 YFSETQ. The V gene lost 1 base and the J gene lost 6 bases, with 9 bases spanning the gap.

The CDR3 DNA is TGTGCCAGCAGCCCCACTAGCGGAACCTACGAGCAGTACTTC. Amino acid sequence: CASSPTSGTYEQYF. This chain uses TRBV14 with TRBJ2-7, with TRBD2 matching over 8 bases. The CDR3 consists of 14 residues. The ends lost 4 bases at V and 2 bases at J; junction bases unmatched: 4. The V gene's germline CDR1 is SGHDN and CDR2 FVKESK.

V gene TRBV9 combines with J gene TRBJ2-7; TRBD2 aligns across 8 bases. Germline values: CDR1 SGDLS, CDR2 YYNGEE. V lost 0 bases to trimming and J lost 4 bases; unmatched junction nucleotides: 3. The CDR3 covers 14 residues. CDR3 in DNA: TGTGCCAGCAGCGTAGGTAGCGGGATATACGAGCAGTACTTC. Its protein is CASSVGSGIYEQYF.

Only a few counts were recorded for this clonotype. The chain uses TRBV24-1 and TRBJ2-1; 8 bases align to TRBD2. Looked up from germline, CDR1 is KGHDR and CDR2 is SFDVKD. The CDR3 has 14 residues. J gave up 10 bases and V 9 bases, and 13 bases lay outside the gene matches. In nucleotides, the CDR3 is TGTGCCACCCGTGGGGGTAGCGGGGCCTTAGAGCAGTTCTTC. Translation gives CATRGGSGALEQFF.

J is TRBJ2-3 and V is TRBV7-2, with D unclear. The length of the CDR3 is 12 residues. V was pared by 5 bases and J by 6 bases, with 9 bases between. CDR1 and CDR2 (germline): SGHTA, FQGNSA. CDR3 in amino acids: CASSPAEDTQYF. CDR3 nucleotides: TGTGCCAGCAGCCCCGCTGAGGATACGCAGTATTTT.

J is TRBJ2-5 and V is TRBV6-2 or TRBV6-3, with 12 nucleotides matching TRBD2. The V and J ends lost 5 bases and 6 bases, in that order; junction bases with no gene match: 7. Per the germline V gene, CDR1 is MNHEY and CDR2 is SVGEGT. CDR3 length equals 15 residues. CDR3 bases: TGTGCCAGCAGTCGACTAGCGGGGGAAATAAAGACCCAGTACTTC. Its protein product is CASSRLAGEIKTQYF.

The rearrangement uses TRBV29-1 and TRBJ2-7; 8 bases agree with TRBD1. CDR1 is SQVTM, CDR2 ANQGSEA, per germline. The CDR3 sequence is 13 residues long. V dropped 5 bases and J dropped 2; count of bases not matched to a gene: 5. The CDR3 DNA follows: TGCAGCGTTCAGACAGGGGTCACCTACGAGCAGTACTTC. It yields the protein CSVQTGVTYEQYF.

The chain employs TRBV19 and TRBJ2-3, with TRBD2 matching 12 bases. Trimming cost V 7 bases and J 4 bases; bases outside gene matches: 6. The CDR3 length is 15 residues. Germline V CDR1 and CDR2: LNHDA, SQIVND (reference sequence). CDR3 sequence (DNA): TGTGCCAGTAATCTACTAGCGGGGGGACCAGATACGCAGTATTTT. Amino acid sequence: CASNLLAGGPDTQYF.

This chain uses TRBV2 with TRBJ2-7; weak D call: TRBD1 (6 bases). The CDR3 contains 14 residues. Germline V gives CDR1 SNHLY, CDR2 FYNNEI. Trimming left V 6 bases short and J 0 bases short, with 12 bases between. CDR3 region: CASRAGQSSYEQYF. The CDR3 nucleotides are TGTGCCAGCAGGGCCGGACAGAGCTCCTACGAGCAGTACTTC.

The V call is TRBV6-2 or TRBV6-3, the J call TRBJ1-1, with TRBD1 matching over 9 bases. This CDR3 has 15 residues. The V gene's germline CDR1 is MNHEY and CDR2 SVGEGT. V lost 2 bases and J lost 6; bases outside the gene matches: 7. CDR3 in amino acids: CASSYEGTGYPEAFF. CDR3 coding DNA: TGTGCCAGCAGTTACGAAGGGACAGGGTACCCTGAAGCTTTCTTT.

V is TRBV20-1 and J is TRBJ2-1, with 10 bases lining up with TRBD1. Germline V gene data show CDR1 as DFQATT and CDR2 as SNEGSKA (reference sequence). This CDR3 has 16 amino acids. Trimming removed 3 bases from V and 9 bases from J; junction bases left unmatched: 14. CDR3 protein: CSARVAGDRGLGEQFF. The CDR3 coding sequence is TGCAGTGCTAGGGTCGCGGGAGACAGGGGGCTCGGTGAGCAGTTCTTC.

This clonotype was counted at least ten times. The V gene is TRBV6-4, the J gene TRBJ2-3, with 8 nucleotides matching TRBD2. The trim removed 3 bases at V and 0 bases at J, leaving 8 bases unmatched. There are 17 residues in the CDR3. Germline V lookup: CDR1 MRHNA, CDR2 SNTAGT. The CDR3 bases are TGTGCCAGCAGTGAAAGTGTTGGCGGGGGGAGCACAGATACGCAGTATTTT. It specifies CASSESVGGGSTDTQYF.

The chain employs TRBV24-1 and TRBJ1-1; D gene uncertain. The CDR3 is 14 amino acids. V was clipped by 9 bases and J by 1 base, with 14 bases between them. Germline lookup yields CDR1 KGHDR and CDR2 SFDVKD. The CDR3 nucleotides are TGTGCCACCCCCGGTCGCCTCCCGAACACTGAAGCTTTCTTT. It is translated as CATPGRLPNTEAFF.

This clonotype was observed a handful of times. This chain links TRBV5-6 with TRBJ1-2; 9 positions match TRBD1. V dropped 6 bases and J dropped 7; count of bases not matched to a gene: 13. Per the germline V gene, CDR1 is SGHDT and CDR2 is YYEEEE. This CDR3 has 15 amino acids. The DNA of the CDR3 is TGTGCCAGCACCTTCTCCTGGACAGGGGTCGGTGGCTACACCTTC. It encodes CASTFSWTGVGGYTF.

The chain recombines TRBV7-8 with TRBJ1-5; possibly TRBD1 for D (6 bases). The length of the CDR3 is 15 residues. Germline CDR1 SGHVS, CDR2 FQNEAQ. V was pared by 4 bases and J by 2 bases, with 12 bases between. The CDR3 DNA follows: TGTGCCAGCAGCTCGGCGCACAGGGGCAATCAGCCCCAGCATTTT. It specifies CASSSAHRGNQPQHF.

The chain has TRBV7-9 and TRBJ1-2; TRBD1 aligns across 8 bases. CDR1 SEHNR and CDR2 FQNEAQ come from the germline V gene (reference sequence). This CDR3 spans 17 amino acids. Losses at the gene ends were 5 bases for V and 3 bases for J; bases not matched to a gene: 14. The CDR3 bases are TGTGCCAGCAGCCCGTCTCTCAGGGGGCGCGTGGACTATGGCTACACCTTC. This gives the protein CASSPSLRGRVDYGYTF.

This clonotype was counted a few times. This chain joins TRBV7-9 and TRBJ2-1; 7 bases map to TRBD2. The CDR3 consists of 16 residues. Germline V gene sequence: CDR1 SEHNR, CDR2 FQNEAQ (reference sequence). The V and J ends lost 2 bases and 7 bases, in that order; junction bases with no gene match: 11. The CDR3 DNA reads TGTGCCAGCAGCTTAAGTTCGGGCGGGAGTAGTAATGAGCAGTTCTTC. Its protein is CASSLSSGGSSNEQFF.

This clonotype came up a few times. The CDR3 loop reads CASTKRGDGANVLTF. DNA for the CDR3: TGTGCCAGCACCAAAAGGGGTGATGGGGCCAACGTCCTGACTTTC. The rearrangement joins TRBV6-2 or TRBV6-3 to TRBJ2-6, with TRBD1 as a possible D gene (5 bases). The germline V gene encodes CDR1 MNHEY and CDR2 SVGEGT. Trimming pared 7 bases from V and 3 bases from J, leaving 13 bases between. There are 15 residues in the CDR3.

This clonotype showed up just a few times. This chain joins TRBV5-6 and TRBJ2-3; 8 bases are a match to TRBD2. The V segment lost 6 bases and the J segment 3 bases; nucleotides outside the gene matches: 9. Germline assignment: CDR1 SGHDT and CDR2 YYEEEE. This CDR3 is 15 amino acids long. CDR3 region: CASISTGLGTDTQYF. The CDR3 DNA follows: TGTGCCAGCATCTCAACGGGACTAGGGACAGATACGCAGTATTTT.

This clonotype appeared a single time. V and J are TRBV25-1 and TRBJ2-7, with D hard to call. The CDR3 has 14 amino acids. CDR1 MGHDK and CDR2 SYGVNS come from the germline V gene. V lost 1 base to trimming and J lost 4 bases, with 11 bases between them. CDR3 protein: CASSESDWRYEQYF. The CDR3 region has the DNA TGTGCCAGCAGTGAATCGGATTGGCGTTACGAGCAGTACTTC.

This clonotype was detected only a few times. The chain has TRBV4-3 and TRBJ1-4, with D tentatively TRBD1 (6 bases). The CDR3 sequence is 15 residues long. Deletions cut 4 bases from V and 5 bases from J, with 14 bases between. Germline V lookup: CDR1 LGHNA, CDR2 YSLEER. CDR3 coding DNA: TGCGCCAGCAGCCGAGCCGGGACAAGAAATGAAAAACTGTTTTTT. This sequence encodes CASSRAGTRNEKLFF.